This TCR beta chain was captured by sequencing in a study of cytomegalovirus exposure and HLA in healthy donors. On this clone: The target antigen is unknown.

The study's findings and limits: Among TCR beta chains, those listed as cytomegalovirus-associated numbered about 150.

These donors were members of the roughly 130-subject validation cohort, a group separate from the approximately 700-subject first cohort. V dropped 3 bases and J dropped 0 bases, with 6 bases sitting between them. Germline CDR1 and CDR2: SNHLY and FYNNEI. The CDR3 is 13 residues long. The assay was immunoSEQ multiplex PCR, and TCRdb's table has in-frame clones only and misses some. This sample has fewer than 150,000 clones; 82% occur once, and the top ten carry 25% to 30%. Material: PBMCs. The TCR comes from a man aged 25-45 years in good health and CMV-seropositive. This rearrangement joins TRBV2 to TRBJ2-7; D is unclear. The CDR3 coding sequence is TGTGCCAGCAGTGACACCTACTCCTACGAGCAGTACTTC. Protein: CASSDTYSYEQYF.